The T cell receptor beta chain under discussion was sequenced for a study of CD8 T cells in ankylosing spondylitis. Study-wide results and caveats: Certain motif variants had earlier appeared in reactive arthritis synovial fluid and blood. A TCR beta motif made of fewer than ten highly homologous variants seemed typical of ankylosing spondylitis blood.

This clonotype came up once. Its antigen is not known. Just one base apart from a much larger clone, this may be a read error. In germline, CDR1 is SGHTA, CDR2 FQGTGA. This CDR3 region has 17 residues. One entry per CDR3 protein results from TCRdb running MiXCR on the 5' RACE reads. The data show over 700,000 distinct CDR3 sequences, with 15% to 20% seen just once and roughly a fifth held by the top ten. V gene TRBV7-3 combines with J gene TRBJ2-6; 7 positions match TRBD1. Source material: blood, either unsorted or a sorted T cell fraction (not recorded which). The receptor was isolated from a male donor with ankylosing spondylitis. The CDR3 is CAISPNAGGSGANVLTF. In DNA form, the CDR3 reads TGTGCCATCAGCCCCAATGCAGGGGGATCTGGGGCCAACGTCCTGACTTTC.